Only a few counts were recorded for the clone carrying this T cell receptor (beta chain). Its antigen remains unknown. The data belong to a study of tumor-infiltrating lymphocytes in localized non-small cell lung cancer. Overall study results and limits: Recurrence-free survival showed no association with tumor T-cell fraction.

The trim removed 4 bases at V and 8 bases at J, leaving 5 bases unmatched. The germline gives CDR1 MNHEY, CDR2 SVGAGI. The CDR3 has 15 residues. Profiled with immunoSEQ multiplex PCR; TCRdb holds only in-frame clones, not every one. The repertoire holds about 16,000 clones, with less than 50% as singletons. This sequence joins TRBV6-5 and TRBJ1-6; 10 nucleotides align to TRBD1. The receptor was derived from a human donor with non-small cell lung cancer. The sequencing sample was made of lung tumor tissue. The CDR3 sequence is CASSSLTGGDSPLHF. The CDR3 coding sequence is TGTGCCAGCAGTTCCTTGACAGGGGGCGATTCACCCCTCCACTTT.